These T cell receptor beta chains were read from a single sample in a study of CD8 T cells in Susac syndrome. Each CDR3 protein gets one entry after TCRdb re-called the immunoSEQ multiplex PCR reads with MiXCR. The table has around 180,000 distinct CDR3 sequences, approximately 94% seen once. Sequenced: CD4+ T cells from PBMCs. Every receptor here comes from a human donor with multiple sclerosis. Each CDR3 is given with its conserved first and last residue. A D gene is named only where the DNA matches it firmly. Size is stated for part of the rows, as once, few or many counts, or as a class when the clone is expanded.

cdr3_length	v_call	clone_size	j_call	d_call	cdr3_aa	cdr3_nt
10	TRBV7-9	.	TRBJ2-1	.	CASSVNEQFF	TGTGCCAGCAGTGTCAATGAGCAGTTCTTC
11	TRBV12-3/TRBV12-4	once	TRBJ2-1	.	CASGLGNEQFF	TGTGCCAGCGGGCTGGGGAATGAGCAGTTCTTC
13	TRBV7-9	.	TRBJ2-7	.	CASSNFRENEQHF	TGTGCCAGCAGCAATTTCCGGGAGAACGAGCAGCACTTC
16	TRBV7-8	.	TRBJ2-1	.	CASSLEGLLGGNEQFF	TGTGCCAGCAGCTTAGAGGGGCTGCTGGGGGGCAATGAGCAGTTCTTC
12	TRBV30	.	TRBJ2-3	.	CAWNVMRDTQYF	TGTGCCTGGAATGTCATGCGGGATACGCAGTATTTT
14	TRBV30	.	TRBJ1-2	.	CAWSKGDWIYGYTF	TGTGCCTGGAGTAAAGGGGACTGGATTTATGGCTACACCTTC
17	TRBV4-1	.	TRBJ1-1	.	CASSQVDSRLNPAEAFF	TGCGCCAGCAGCCAGGTAGACAGCCGACTGAACCCGGCCGAAGCTTTCTTT
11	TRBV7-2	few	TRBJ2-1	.	CASSPYNEQFF	TGTGCCAGCAGCCCCTACAATGAGCAGTTCTTC
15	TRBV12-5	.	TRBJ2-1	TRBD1	CASGVGTGVNNEQFF	TGTGCTAGTGGGGTCGGGACAGGGGTCAACAATGAGCAGTTCTTC
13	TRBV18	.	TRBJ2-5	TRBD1	CASRTGSGETQYF	TGTGCCAGCCGGACAGGTTCGGGAGAGACCCAGTACTTC
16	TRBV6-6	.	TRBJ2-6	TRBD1	CASSRQGSGGANVLTF	TGTGCCAGCAGTCGACAGGGGTCGGGTGGGGCCAACGTCCTGACTTTC
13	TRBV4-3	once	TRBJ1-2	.	CASSQPGTYSYTF	TGCGCCAGCAGCCAACCCGGGACATACAGCTACACCTTC
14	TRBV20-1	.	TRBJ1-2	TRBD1	CSAREDRGIYGYTF	TGCAGTGCTAGAGAGGACAGGGGAATTTATGGCTACACCTTC
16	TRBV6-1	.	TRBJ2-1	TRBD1	CASRRQTGVGYNEQFF	TGTGCCAGCAGGCGACAGACAGGGGTCGGCTACAATGAGCAGTTCTTC
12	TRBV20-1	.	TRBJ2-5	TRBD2	CSKRGGQGAQYF	TGCAGCAAGCGGGGGGGACAAGGGGCCCAGTACTTC
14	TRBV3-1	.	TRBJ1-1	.	CASSHQGFNTEAFF	TGTGCCAGCAGCCACCAAGGGTTCAACACTGAAGCTTTCTTT